A selection of T cell receptor beta chains follows, all from one sample in a study of T cell repertoires in cytomegalovirus infection. A single record per CDR3 protein comes from TCRdb applying MiXCR to the reads. The sample includes 110,000 or so distinct CDR3 sequences, 30% of them seen just once. No antigen has been identified for these receptors. The input for sequencing was CD8+ T cells from cultured PBMCs, taken from culture after CMV antigen stimulation. These receptors all come from a human donor in good health (CMV status not recorded). Some clones in this sample may be carry-over from other donors' samples. Each CDR3 is given with its conserved first and last residue. The D gene is left open where the match is weak. Clone size, where shown, is once, few, many, or a class for clones that have expanded.

CDR3 DNA,CDR3 protein,clone size,V gene,D gene,J gene
TGTGCCAGCAGCCACACATCGATTACAGAAATCCATGAAGCTTTCTTT,CASSHTSITEIHEAFF,many,TRBV11-2,NA,TRBJ1-1
TGTGCCAGCAGTCCCTCTAGCGGGGGGTCCTATGAGCAGTTCTTC,CASSPSSGGSYEQFF,NA,TRBV6-4,TRBD2,TRBJ2-1
TGTGCCAGCAGTTTAATCGGGGGGCCCAATGAGCAGTTCTTC,CASSLIGGPNEQFF,NA,TRBV12-3/TRBV12-4,NA,TRBJ2-1
TGTGCCAGCACCTCAGGTATCATTGAGCAGTTCTTC,CASTSGIIEQFF,few,TRBV5-6,NA,TRBJ2-1
TGCAGTGCAAAAAGACAGTATAGCTCCTACGAGCAGTACTTC,CSAKRQYSSYEQYF,NA,TRBV20-1,NA,TRBJ2-7
TGTGCCAGCAGCCCAGGCGGGGCAGGGGTAGGGGAAAATCTGTTTTTT,CASSPGGAGVGENLFF,NA,TRBV7-2,NA,TRBJ1-4
TGCGCCAGCAGCCAAACGACAGGGAACACTGAAGCTTTCTTT,CASSQTTGNTEAFF,NA,TRBV4-1,NA,TRBJ1-1
TGCGCCAGCAGCATTGGACAGGGCAGGCGGGAGCAGTACTTC,CASSIGQGRREQYF,NA,TRBV5-1,TRBD1,TRBJ2-7
TGTGCCAGCAGCTATCTAGCGGGGGGGCCGGATGAGCAGTTCTTC,CASSYLAGGPDEQFF,NA,TRBV7-2,TRBD2,TRBJ2-1
TGTGCCAGCAGCGTCCGGACATTCGGGTACGAGCAGTACTTC,CASSVRTFGYEQYF,few,TRBV5-6,NA,TRBJ2-7
TGTGCCAGCAGCTTAGGCTACGGGCAGGGGGCAAACATTCAGTACTTC,CASSLGYGQGANIQYF,NA,TRBV7-4,TRBD1,TRBJ2-4
TGTGCCAGCAGTTCGCCACGGACTGAAGCTTTCTTT,CASSSPRTEAFF,NA,TRBV12-3/TRBV12-4,NA,TRBJ1-1
TGTGCCAGCAGCTTACGGGCATCGAATCACAATGAGCAGTTCTTC,CASSLRASNHNEQFF,few,TRBV11-2,NA,TRBJ2-1
TGTGCCAGCAGTGAAGATTCGGCCAGTCGACATGAAAAACTGTTTTTT,CASSEDSASRHEKLFF,few,TRBV6-1,NA,TRBJ1-4
TGCAGTGCGAGTACTCCGGGACTAGCGGCTAGCACAGATACGCAGTATTTT,CSASTPGLAASTDTQYF,NA,TRBV20-1,TRBD2,TRBJ2-3
TGTGCCAGCAGTCCTTACTGGACAGCTAACTATGGCTACACCTTC,CASSPYWTANYGYTF,NA,TRBV27,NA,TRBJ1-2
TGCGCCAGCAGCTTGGGGGACAGGCCTCGGAGCACTGAAGCTTTCTTT,CASSLGDRPRSTEAFF,NA,TRBV5-1,TRBD1,TRBJ1-1